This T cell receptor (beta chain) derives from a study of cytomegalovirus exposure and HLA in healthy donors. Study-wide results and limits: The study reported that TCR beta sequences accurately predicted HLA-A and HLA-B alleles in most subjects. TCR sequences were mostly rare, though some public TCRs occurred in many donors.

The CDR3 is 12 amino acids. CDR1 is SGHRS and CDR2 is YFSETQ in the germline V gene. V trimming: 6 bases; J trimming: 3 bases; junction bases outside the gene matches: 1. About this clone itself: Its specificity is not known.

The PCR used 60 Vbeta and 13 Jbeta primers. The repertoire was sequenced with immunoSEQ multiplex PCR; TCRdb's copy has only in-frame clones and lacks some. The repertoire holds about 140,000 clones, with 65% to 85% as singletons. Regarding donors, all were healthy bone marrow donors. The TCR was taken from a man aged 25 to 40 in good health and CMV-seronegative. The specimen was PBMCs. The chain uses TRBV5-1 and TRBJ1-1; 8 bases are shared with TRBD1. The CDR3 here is CASKQGDTEAFF. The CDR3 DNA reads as TGCGCCAGCAAACAGGGGGACACTGAAGCTTTCTTT.